This T cell receptor (beta chain) was recorded in a study of blood T cell repertoires in COVID-19. The wider study: Acute and convalescent COVID-19 specimens originated in the United States, Italy and Spain. T cells, B-cell-depleted T cells, or PBMCs provided the cDNA or gDNA that served as material.

Per the original data handling: The assay estimated nucleated cells by amplifying reference gene primers. Method: immunoSEQ multiplex PCR; TCRdb's copy keeps in-frame clones and lacks some. V and J calls and clone size come straight from that table; D and trimming were deduced from the DNA. The repertoire includes tens of thousands of clones, roughly nine tenths of them detected once, and 1.5% to 2% sits in the top ten. CDR1 and CDR2 from the germline V gene are LNHDA and SQIVND (reference sequence). This CDR3 has 13 amino acids. V lost 0 bases to trimming and J lost 5 bases, with 7 bases between them.

V is TRBV19 and J is TRBJ1-1; D perhaps matches TRBD1 (6 bases). The sample comprised peripheral blood. This TCR came from a man aged 55-75 years with acute or convalescent COVID-19. The CDR3 DNA sequence: TGTGCCAGTAGTATAGACAGGGGTACTGAAGCTTTCTTT. Its protein is CASSIDRGTEAFF.